Below, 14 T cell receptor beta chains from the same sample are listed, as sequenced in a study of T cells after yellow fever vaccination. TCRdb used MiXCR to reprocess the 5' RACE reads, holding one entry per CDR3 protein. The table records under 350,000 distinct CDR3 sequences, 4.1% of them present only once. The sequencing here drew on PBMCs, taken 5 days after the yellow fever booster vaccination. The receptors originated from a man aged 18-30 years who received the YFV17D yellow fever vaccine.

This clonotype was counted a few times. The chain carries TRBV7-8 and TRBJ1-4, with D perhaps TRBD1 (5 bases). Trimming took off 10 bases at V and 2 bases at J, with 17 bases between the two ends. Germline loops: CDR1 SGHVS, CDR2 FQNEAQ. This CDR3 has 15 residues. The CDR3 DNA sequence: TGTGCCACCCTTCGGGGGGGTAGGACTAATGAAAAACTGTTTTTT. Translation gives CATLRGGRTNEKLFF.

The chain joins TRBV20-1 to TRBJ2-7; TRBD2 matches at 11 bases. The V gene's germline CDR1 is DFQATT and CDR2 SNEGSKA (reference sequence). This CDR3 spans 15 amino acids. V lost 6 bases to trimming and J lost 2 bases; unmatched junction nucleotides: 9. The CDR3 loop is CSAALTSGVTYEQYF. DNA of the CDR3: TGCAGTGCCGCCCTGACTAGCGGGGTAACCTACGAGCAGTACTTC.

The chain uses TRBV4-1 and TRBJ1-1, with D unresolved. V was trimmed by 4 bases and J by 4 bases, leaving 16 bases between them. Germline CDR1 is MGHRA and CDR2 is YSYEKL. This CDR3 contains 15 residues. The CDR3 region is CASSRLEGLGTEAFF. The CDR3 DNA sequence: TGCGCCAGCAGCCGACTTGAGGGCTTGGGCACTGAAGCTTTCTTT.

This clonotype has a count of ten or more. The chain combines TRBV3-1 with TRBJ2-1, with 10 bases aligning to TRBD1. J gave up 10 bases and V 3 bases, and 12 bases lay outside the gene matches. CDR1 is LGHDT, CDR2 YNNKEL, per germline (reference sequence). This CDR3 is built from 16 residues. The CDR3 DNA is TGTGCCAGCAGCCACGGGAGACGGGACAGGGGAAGCGAGCAGTTCTTC. Translation gives CASSHGRRDRGSEQFF.

This clonotype has just a few counts. The chain carries TRBV20-1 and TRBJ1-1, with no clear D. Germline V gene sequence: CDR1 DFQATT, CDR2 SNEGSKA (reference sequence). This CDR3 spans 12 amino acids. V was pared by 3 bases and J by 1 base, with 6 bases between. CDR3 region: CSARSRNTEAFF. CDR3 nucleotide sequence: TGCAGTGCTAGGTCCAGGAACACTGAAGCTTTCTTT.

This chain uses TRBV2 with TRBJ2-1; 8 positions match TRBD2. The CDR3 length is 18 residues. Germline V lookup: CDR1 SNHLY, CDR2 FYNNEI. Germline trimming cut 6 bases from V and 0 bases from J; bases unmatched to any gene: 13. The DNA of the CDR3 is TGTGCCAGCAGCCCTCTTAGCCAGCGGGGGAGCTCCTACAATGAGCAGTTCTTC. This encodes CASSPLSQRGSSYNEQFF.

The chain is built from TRBV7-2 and TRBJ1-4; TRBD1 matches 8 bases. This CDR3 is 14 amino acids long. Germline lookup yields CDR1 SGHTA and CDR2 FQGNSA. With 4 bases clipped from V and 6 bases from J, the junction kept 4 bases outside the gene matches. DNA of the CDR3: TGTGCCAGCAGCTCTCAGGGGGCTTATGAAAAACTGTTTTTT. Translated, it gives CASSSQGAYEKLFF.

The chain carries TRBV28 and TRBJ2-3; TRBD2 matches 8 bases. The V gene end was trimmed by 5 bases and the J gene end by 10 bases; junction bases not matched to a gene: 8. The CDR3 runs to 13 residues. Germline-derived CDR1 and CDR2 are MDHEN and SYDVKM. The DNA of the CDR3 is TGTGCCAGCAGTCTCCGACCCGGGAGGGCGCAGTATTTT. As protein: CASSLRPGRAQYF.

The chain joins TRBV7-9 to TRBJ2-2; D is possibly TRBD1 (5 bases). V was clipped by 11 bases and J by 1 base, with 11 bases between them. Germline CDR1 reads SEHNR; CDR2 reads FQNEAQ (reference sequence). This CDR3 has 13 amino acids. CDR3 sequence (DNA): TGTGCCCCGGGTCAGGGGAACACCGGGGAGCTGTTTTTT. Amino acid sequence: CAPGQGNTGELFF.

The chain carries TRBV20-1 and TRBJ2-7, with TRBD2 identical over 7 bases. This CDR3 has 13 amino acids. Germline V gene data show CDR1 as DFQATT and CDR2 as SNEGSKA (reference sequence). The V gene end was trimmed by 6 bases and the J gene end by 5 bases; junction bases not matched to a gene: 10. The CDR3: CSAHSSGGNEQYF. The CDR3 nucleotides are TGCAGTGCCCATTCATCGGGGGGTAACGAGCAGTACTTC.

This clonotype was seen many times. The chain links TRBV4-1 to TRBJ1-5, with 8 positions matching TRBD1. The CDR3 length is 15 residues. V lost 1 base and J lost 6; bases outside the gene matches: 5. Germline V gives CDR1 MGHRA, CDR2 YSYEKL. CDR3: CASSQVTGDSQPQHF. The CDR3 nucleotides are TGCGCCAGCAGCCAAGTGACAGGGGATAGTCAGCCCCAGCATTTT.

DNA for the CDR3: TGTGCCAGCAGAACGGGACTACTAGGCAAAGAGACCCAGTACTTC. It is translated as CASRTGLLGKETQYF. This chain links TRBV6-5 with TRBJ2-5, with 7 positions matching TRBD2. The germline CDR1 and CDR2 sequences are MNHEY and SVGAGI. There are 15 residues in the CDR3. V was clipped by 6 bases and J by 3 bases; unmatched bases: 10.

The V call is TRBV7-9, the J call TRBJ2-7, with D uncertain. The V end was cut by 5 bases, the J end by 3 bases, with 14 bases between. The CDR3 contains 14 residues. Per germline, CDR1 SEHNR and CDR2 FQNEAQ (reference sequence). The CDR3 DNA sequence: TGTGCCAGCAGCCAACTTACCCCCAGCTACGAGCAGTACGTC. Protein sequence: CASSQLTPSYEQYV.

This clonotype occurred many times. J is TRBJ1-1 and V is TRBV5-6; D might be TRBD1 (5 bases). Trimming removed 0 bases at V and 1 base at J, with 10 bases between. The CDR3 contains 15 residues. Per the germline V gene, CDR1 is SGHDT and CDR2 is YYEEEE. The CDR3 reads CASSLVGGANTEAFF. CDR3 DNA: TGTGCCAGCAGCTTGGTGGGAGGGGCGAACACTGAAGCTTTCTTT.